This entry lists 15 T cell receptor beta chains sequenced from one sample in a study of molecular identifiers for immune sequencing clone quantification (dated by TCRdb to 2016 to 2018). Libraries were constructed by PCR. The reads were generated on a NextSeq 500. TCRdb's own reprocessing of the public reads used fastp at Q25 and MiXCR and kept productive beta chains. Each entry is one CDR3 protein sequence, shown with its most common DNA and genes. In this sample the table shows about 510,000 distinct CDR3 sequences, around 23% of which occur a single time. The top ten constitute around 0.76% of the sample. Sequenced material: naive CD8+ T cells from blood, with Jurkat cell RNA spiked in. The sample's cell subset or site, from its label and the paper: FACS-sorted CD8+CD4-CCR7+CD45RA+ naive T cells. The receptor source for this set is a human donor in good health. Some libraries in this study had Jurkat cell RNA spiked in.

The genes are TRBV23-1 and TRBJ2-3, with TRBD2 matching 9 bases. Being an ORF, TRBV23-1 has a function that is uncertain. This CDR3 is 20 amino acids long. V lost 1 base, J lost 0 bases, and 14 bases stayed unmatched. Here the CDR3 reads CASSQWSGTSKQRSTDTQYF. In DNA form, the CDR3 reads TGCGCCAGCAGTCAATGGAGTGGGACTAGCAAACAAAGAAGCACAGATACGCAGTATTTT.

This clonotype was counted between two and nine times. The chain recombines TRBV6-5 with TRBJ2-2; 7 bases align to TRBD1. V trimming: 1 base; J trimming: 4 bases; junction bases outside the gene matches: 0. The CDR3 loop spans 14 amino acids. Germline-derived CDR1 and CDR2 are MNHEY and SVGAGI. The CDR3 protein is CASSYWDSTGELFF. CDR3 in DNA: TGTGCCAGCAGTTACTGGGACAGCACCGGGGAGCTGTTTTTT.

The CDR3 is CASSSPDRDPYTEAFF. The CDR3 DNA follows: TGTGCCAGCAGCTCACCCGACAGGGATCCTTACACTGAAGCTTTCTTT. The genes are TRBV11-2 and TRBJ1-1; 7 nucleotides align to TRBD1. With V trimmed by 4 bases and J by 3 bases, 11 bases remained unmatched. This CDR3 is 16 amino acids long. Germline lookup yields CDR1 SGHAT and CDR2 FQNNGV.

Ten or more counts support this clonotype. In nucleotides, the CDR3 is TGTGCCAGCAGTTTCGGAGGCGGCTATGCTTTCTTT. Encoded protein: CASSFGGGYAFF. The V call is TRBV12-3 or TRBV12-4, the J call TRBJ1-1, with D hard to call. V was clipped by 3 bases and J by 11 bases, with 13 bases between them. The CDR3 loop spans 12 amino acids.

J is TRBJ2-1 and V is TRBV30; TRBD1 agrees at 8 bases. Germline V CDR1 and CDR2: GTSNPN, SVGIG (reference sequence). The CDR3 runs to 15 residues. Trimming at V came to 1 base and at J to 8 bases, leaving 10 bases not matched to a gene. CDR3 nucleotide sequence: TGTGCCTGGAGTGAGAGCGGACAGGGCAATGATGAGCAGTTCTTC. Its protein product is CAWSESGQGNDEQFF.

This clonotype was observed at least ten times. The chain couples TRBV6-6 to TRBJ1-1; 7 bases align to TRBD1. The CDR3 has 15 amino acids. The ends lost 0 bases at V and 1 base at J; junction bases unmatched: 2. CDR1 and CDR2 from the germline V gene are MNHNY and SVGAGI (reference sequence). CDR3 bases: TGTGCCAGCAGTTACTCGAGGGACAGGAACACTGAAGCTTTCTTT. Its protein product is CASSYSRDRNTEAFF.

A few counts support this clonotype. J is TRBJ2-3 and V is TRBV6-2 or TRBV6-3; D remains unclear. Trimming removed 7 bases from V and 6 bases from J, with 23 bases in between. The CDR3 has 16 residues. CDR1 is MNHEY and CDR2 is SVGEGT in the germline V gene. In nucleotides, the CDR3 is TGTGCCAGCACCAATTTGGGTTTGTGGACCGGGGATACGCAGTATTTT. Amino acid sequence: CASTNLGLWTGDTQYF.

Written as DNA, the CDR3 is TGCGCCAGCAGCCAAGTCGGTTCCTCCCTCACAGATACGCAGTATTTT. Its protein is CASSQVGSSLTDTQYF. The gene calls are TRBV4-1 and TRBJ2-3; no reliable D call. The CDR3 covers 16 residues. Germline values: CDR1 MGHRA, CDR2 YSYEKL. V lost 1 base, J lost 2 bases, and 13 bases lay in between.

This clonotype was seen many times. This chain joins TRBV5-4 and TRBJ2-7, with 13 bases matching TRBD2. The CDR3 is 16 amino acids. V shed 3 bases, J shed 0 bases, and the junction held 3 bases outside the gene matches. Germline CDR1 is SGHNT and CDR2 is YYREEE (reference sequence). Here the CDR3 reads CASSYGTSGVSYEQYF. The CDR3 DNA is TGTGCCAGCAGCTACGGGACTAGCGGGGTCTCCTACGAGCAGTACTTC.

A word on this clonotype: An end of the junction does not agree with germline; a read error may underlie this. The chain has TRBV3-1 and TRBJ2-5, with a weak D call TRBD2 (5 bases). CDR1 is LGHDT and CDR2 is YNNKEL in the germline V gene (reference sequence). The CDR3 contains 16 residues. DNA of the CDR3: TGTGCCAGCAGCCAAGACAGGACTCGTCGAGGCGAGACCCTGTACTTC. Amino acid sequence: CASSQDRTRRGETLYF.

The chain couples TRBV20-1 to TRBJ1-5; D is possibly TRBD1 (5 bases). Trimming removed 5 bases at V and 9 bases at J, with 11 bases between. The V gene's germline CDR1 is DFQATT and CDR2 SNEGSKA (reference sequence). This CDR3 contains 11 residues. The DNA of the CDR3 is TGCAGTGCTCCCCGGGGACTGCCCCAGCATTTT. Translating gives CSAPRGLPQHF.

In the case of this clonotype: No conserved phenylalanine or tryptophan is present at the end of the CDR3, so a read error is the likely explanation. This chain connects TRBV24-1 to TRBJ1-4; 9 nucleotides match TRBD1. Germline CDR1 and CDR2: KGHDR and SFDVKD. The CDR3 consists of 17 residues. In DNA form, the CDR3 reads TGTGCCGCCAGTGATGAGGGACAGGGTGCAACTAATGAAAAACTGTTTCTT. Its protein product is CAASDEGQGATNEKLFL.

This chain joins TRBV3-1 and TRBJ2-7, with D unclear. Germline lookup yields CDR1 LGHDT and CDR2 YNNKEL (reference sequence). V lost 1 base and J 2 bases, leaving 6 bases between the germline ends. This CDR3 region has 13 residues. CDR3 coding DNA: TGTGCCAGCAGCCAAGCCCGGACCTACGAGCAGTACTTC. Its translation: CASSQARTYEQYF.

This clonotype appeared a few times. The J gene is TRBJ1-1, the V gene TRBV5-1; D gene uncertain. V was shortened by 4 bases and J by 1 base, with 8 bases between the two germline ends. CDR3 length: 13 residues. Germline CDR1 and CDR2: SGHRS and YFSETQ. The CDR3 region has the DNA TGCGCCAGCAGCGTCTACGAGAACACTGAAGCTTTCTTT. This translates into CASSVYENTEAFF.

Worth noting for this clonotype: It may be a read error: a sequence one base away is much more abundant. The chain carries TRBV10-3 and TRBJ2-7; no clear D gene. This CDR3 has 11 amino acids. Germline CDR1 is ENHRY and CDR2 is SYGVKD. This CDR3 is CAISDPYAQYF. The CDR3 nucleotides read TGTGCCATCAGTGACCCCTACGCGCAGTACTTC.